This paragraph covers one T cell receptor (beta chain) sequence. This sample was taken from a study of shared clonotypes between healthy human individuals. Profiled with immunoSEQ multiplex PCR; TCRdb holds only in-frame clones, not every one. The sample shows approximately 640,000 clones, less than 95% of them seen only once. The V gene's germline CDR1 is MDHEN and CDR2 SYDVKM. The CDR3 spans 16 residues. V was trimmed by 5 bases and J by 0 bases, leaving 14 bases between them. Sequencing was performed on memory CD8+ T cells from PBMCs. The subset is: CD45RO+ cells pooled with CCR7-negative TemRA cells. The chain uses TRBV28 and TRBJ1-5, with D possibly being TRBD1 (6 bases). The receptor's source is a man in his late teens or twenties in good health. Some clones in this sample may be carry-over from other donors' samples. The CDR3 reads CASSLRQVNSNQPQHF. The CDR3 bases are TGTGCCAGCAGTCTAAGACAGGTGAATAGCAATCAGCCCCAGCATTTT.